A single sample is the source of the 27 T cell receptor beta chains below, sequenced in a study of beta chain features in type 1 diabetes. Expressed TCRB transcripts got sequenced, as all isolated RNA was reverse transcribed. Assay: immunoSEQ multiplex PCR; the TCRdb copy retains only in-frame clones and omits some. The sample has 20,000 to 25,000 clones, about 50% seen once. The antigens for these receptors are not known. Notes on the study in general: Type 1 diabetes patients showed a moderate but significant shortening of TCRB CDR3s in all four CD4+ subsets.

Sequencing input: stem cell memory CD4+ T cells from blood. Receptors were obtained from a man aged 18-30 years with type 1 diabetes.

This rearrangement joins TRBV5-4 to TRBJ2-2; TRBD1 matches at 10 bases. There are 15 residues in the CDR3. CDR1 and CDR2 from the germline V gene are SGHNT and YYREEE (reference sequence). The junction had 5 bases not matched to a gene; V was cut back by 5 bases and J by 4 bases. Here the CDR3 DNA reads TGTGCCAGCAGTCCGGGACAGGGGCGCACCGGGGAGCTGTTTTTT. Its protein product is CASSPGQGRTGELFF. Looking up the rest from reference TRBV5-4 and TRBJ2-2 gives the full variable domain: ETGVTQSPTHLIKTRGQQVTLRCSSQSGHNTVSWYQQALGQGPQFIFQYYREEENGRGNFPPRFSGLQFPNYSSELNVNALELDDSALYLCASSPGQGRTGELFFGEGSRLTVL.

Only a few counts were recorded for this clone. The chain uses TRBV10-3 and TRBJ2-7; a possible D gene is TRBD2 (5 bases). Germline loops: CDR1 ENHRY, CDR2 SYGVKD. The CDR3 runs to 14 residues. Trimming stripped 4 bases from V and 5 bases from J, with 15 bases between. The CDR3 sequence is CAISAIVRSDEQYF. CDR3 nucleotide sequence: TGTGCCATCAGTGCCATAGTCCGTAGCGACGAGCAGTACTTC.

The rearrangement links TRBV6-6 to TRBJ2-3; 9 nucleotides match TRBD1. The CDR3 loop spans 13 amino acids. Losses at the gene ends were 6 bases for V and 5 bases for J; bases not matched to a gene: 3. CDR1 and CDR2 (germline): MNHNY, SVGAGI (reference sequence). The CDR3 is CASRGQGGDTQYF. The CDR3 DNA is TGTGCCAGCAGGGGACAGGGCGGAGATACGCAGTATTTT.

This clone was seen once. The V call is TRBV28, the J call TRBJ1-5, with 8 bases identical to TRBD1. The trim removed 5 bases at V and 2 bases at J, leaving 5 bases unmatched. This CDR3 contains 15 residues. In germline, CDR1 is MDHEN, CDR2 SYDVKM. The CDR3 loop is CASSLQGAGNQPQHF. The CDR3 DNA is TGTGCCAGCAGTCTTCAGGGGGCCGGCAATCAGCCCCAGCATTTT. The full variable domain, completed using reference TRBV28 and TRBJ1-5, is DVKVTQSSRYLVKRTGEKVFLECVQDMDHENMFWYRQDPGLGLRLIYFSYDVKMKEKGDIPEGYSVSREKKERFSLILESASTNQTSMYLCASSLQGAGNQPQHFGDGTRLSIL.

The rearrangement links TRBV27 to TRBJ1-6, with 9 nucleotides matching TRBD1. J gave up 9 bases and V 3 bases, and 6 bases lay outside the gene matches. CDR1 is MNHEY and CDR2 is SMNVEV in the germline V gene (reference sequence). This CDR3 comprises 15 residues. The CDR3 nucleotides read TGTGCCAGCAGTTTCCAGGGACAGGGCTTTTCACCCCTCCACTTT. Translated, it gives CASSFQGQGFSPLHF.

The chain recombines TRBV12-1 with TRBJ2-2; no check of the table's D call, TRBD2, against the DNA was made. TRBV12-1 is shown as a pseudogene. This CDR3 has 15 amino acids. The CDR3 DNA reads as TGTGCCAGCAGCTGCACTAACGGAAACACCGGGGAGCTGTTTTTT. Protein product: CASSCTNGNTGELFF.

This CDR3 reads CASSPDISNYGYTF. The DNA for the CDR3 is TGTGCCAGCAGTCCTGACATATCTAACTATGGCTACACCTTC. The rearrangement uses TRBV6-5 and TRBJ1-2; D not resolved. The CDR3 contains 14 residues. Germline assignment: CDR1 MNHEY and CDR2 SVGAGI. Trimming shortened V by 5 bases and J by 0 bases, and 10 bases separated the two germline ends.

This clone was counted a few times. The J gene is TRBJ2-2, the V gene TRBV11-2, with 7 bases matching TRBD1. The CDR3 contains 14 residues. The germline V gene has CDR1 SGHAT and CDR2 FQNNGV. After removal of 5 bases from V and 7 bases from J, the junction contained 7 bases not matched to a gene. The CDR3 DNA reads TGTGCCAGCAGCCCGCAACAGGGGATCGGGGAGCTGTTTTTT. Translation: CASSPQQGIGELFF.

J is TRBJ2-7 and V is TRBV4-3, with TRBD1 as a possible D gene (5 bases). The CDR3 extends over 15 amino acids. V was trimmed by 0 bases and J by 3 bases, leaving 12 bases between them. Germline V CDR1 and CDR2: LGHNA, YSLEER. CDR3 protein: CASSQEGQTRYEQYF. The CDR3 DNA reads TGCGCCAGCAGCCAAGAGGGGCAGACACGCTACGAGCAGTACTTC.

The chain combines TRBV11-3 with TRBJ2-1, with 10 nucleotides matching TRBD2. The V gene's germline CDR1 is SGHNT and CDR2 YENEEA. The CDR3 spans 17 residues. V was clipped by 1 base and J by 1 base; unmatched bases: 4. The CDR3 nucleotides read TGTGCCAGCAGCTTAGGGGTAGCGGGGGGTTCCTACAATGAGCAGTTCTTC. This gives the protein CASSLGVAGGSYNEQFF.

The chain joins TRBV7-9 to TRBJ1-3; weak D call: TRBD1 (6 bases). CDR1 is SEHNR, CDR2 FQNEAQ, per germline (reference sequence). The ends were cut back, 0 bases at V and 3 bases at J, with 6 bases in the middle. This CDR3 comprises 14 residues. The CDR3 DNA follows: TGTGCCAGCAGCTTAGCCAGGGGTGGAAACACCATATATTTT. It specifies CASSLARGGNTIYF.

The CDR3 DNA follows: TGCGCCAGCAGCTTGGACACAGGGGGCGGACAAGAGACCCAGTACTTC. Amino acids: CASSLDTGGGQETQYF. The J gene is TRBJ2-5, the V gene TRBV5-1; 9 bases line up with TRBD1. Trimming cost V 0 bases and J 2 bases; bases outside gene matches: 5. This CDR3 has 16 amino acids. In germline, CDR1 is SGHRS, CDR2 YFSETQ.

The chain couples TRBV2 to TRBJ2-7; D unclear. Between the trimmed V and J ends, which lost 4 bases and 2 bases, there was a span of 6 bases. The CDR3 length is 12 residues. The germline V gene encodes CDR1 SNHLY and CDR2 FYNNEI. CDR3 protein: CASSVSAYEQYF. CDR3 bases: TGTGCCAGCAGTGTGTCAGCCTACGAGCAGTACTTC.

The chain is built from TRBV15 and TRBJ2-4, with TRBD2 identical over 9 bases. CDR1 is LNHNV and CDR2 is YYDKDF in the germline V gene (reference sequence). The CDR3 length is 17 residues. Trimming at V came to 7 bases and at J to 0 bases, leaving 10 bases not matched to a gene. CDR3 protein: CATKAGGLKLAKNIQYF. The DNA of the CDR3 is TGTGCCACCAAAGCGGGAGGACTGAAGCTAGCCAAAAACATTCAGTACTTC.

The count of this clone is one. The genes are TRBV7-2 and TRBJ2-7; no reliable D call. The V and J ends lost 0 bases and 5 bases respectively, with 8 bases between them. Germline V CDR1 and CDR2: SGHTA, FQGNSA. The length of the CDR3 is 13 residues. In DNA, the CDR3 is TGTGCCAGCAGCTTAGCCCGCCTAGACGAGCAGTACTTC. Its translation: CASSLARLDEQYF.

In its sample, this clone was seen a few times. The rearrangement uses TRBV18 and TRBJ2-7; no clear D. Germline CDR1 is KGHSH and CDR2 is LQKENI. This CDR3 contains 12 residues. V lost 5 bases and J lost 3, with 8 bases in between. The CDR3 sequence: CASSGGFYEQYF. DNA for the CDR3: TGTGCCAGCTCAGGCGGTTTCTACGAGCAGTACTTC.

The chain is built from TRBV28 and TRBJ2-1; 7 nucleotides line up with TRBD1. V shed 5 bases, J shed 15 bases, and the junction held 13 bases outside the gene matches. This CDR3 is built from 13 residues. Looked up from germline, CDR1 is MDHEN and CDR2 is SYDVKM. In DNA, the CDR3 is TGTGCCAGCAGTCCCGCCGACAGGGAAGGCGTGTTCTTC. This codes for CASSPADREGVFF.

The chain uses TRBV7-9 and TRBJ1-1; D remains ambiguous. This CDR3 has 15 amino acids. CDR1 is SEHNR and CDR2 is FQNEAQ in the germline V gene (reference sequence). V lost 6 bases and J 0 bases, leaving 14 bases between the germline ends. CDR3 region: CASRVWADMNTEAFF. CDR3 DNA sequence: TGTGCCAGCAGGGTGTGGGCCGATATGAACACTGAAGCTTTCTTT. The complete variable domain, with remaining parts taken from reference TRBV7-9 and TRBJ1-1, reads DTGVSQNPRHKITKRGQNVTFRCDPISEHNRLYWYRQTLGQGPEFLTYFQNEAQLEKSRLLSDRFSAERPKGSFSTLEIQRTEQGDSAMYLCASRVWADMNTEAFFGQGTRLTVV.

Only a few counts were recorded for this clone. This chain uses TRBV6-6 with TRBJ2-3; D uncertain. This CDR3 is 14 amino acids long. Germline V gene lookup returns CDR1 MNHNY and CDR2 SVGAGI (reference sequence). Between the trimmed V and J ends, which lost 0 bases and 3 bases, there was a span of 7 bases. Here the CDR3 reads CASSYSGGTDTQYF. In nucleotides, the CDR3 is TGTGCCAGCAGTTACTCTGGCGGAACAGATACGCAGTATTTT.

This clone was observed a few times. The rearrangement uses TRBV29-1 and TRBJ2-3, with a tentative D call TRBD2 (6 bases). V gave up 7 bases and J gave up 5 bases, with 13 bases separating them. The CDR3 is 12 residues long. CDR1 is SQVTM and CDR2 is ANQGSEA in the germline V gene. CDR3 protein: CSGGTLRDTQYF. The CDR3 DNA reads TGCAGCGGCGGGACCTTGCGAGATACGCAGTATTTT.

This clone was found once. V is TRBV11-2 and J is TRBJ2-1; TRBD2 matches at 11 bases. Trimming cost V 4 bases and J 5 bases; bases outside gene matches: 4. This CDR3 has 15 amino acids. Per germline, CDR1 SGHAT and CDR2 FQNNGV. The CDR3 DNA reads TGTGCCAGCAGCTCACTAGCGGGAGTCGACAATGAGCAGTTCTTC. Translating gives CASSSLAGVDNEQFF.

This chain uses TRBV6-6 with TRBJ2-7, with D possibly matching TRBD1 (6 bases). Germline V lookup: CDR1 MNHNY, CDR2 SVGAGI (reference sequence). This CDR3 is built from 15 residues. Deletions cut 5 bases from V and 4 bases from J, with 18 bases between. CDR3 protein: CASSDIGTGSYEQYF. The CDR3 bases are TGTGCCAGCAGTGACATCGGCACAGGGAGTTACGAGCAGTACTTC.

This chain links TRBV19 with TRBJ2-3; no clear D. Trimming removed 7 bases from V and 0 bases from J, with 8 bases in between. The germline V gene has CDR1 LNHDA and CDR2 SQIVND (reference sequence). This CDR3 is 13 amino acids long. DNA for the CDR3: TGTGCCAGTAAAAGCGCTAGCACAGATACGCAGTATTTT. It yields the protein CASKSASTDTQYF.

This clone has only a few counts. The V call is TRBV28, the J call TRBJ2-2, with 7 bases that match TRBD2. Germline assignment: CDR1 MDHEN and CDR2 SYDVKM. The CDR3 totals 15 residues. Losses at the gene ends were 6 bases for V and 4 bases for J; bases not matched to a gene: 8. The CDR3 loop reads CASRAGMWGTGELFF. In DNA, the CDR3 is TGTGCCAGCAGAGCGGGGATGTGGGGCACCGGGGAGCTGTTTTTT.

The CDR3 is CASCTTGLVYEQYF. The CDR3 nucleotides read TGCGCCAGCTGCACGACAGGGTTAGTCTACGAGCAGTACTTC. The chain has TRBV23-1 and TRBJ2-7; 7 nucleotides align to TRBD1. TRBV23-1 is an ORF for which the function is uncertain. The ends lost 8 bases at V and 3 bases at J; junction bases unmatched: 10. The CDR3 consists of 14 residues.

The CDR3 coding sequence is TGCGCCAGCAGCTCTCAGGGTCCCCGGGGCACAGATACGCAGTATTTT. Amino acid sequence: CASSSQGPRGTDTQYF. This chain joins TRBV5-1 and TRBJ2-3, with D possibly matching TRBD1 (5 bases). Trimming pared 3 bases from V and 1 base from J, leaving 15 bases between. CDR1 is SGHRS and CDR2 is YFSETQ in the germline V gene. This CDR3 comprises 16 residues.

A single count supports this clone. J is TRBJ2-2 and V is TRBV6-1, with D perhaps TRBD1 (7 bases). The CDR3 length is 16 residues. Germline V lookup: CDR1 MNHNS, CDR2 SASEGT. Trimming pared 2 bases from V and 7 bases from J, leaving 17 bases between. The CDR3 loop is CASSERAGGSIGELFF. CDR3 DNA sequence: TGTGCCAGCAGTGAACGCGCAGGGGGGTCGATCGGGGAGCTGTTTTTT.